The rows below give T cell receptor beta chains drawn from one sample of a study of cytomegalovirus exposure and HLA in healthy donors. Sequencing was performed with immunoSEQ multiplex PCR; in TCRdb, only in-frame clones are kept and a portion is missing. The table shows over 200,000 clones, with around 64% occurring only once. Material for sequencing was PBMCs. All receptors come from a man in his forties or fifties in good health and CMV-seropositive. CDR3s include the opening cysteine and the closing phenylalanine or tryptophan. A D gene is named only where the DNA matches it firmly. Size is omitted from some rows. Given values are once, few, many or a class for expanded clones.

V gene: TRBV14
clone size: .
D gene: TRBD1
J gene: TRBJ1-1
CDR3 DNA: TGTGCCAGCCGATCCAGGGGGTCGCCTGAAGCTTTCTTT
CDR3 protein: CASRSRGSPEAFF

V gene: TRBV14
clone size: .
D gene: .
J gene: TRBJ2-7
CDR3 DNA: TGTGCCAGCAGCCCTACAATCGCGGGGAAGTACGAGCAGTACTTC
CDR3 protein: CASSPTIAGKYEQYF

V gene: TRBV6-5
clone size: .
D gene: .
J gene: TRBJ1-2
CDR3 DNA: TGTGCCAGCAGGTCCAGACTGGGTCCCATCTATGGCTACACCTTC
CDR3 protein: CASRSRLGPIYGYTF

V gene: TRBV14
clone size: .
D gene: TRBD2
J gene: TRBJ2-4
CDR3 DNA: TGTGCCAGCAGCCAGACGCGGGGGGGCGGGGCCAAAAACATTCAGTACTTC
CDR3 protein: CASSQTRGGGAKNIQYF

V gene: TRBV27
clone size: .
D gene: .
J gene: TRBJ1-4
CDR3 DNA: TGTGCCAGCGGAGTTTACAGCGGCACCCCAGCTAATGAAAAACTGTTTTTT
CDR3 protein: CASGVYSGTPANEKLFF

V gene: TRBV6-1
clone size: .
D gene: TRBD2
J gene: TRBJ2-6
CDR3 DNA: TGTGCCAGCAGTGGGACTAGCGGGTACATCTCTGGGGCCAACGTCCTGACTTTC
CDR3 protein: CASSGTSGYISGANVLTF

V gene: TRBV19
clone size: .
D gene: TRBD1
J gene: TRBJ2-7
CDR3 DNA: TGTGCCAGTAGTCATGGACAGGGGGAAGCCTACGAGCAGTACTTC
CDR3 protein: CASSHGQGEAYEQYF

V gene: TRBV12-5
clone size: .
D gene: TRBD1
J gene: TRBJ1-2
CDR3 DNA: TGTGCTAGTGGTTTAAACGCTGGACAGGGGCGGGACTATGGCTACACCTTC
CDR3 protein: CASGLNAGQGRDYGYTF

V gene: TRBV27
clone size: .
D gene: .
J gene: TRBJ1-5
CDR3 DNA: TGTGCCAGCAGTTTACGAGGGGGGGGTTATCAGCCCCAGCATTTT
CDR3 protein: CASSLRGGGYQPQHF

V gene: TRBV28
clone size: .
D gene: .
J gene: TRBJ1-5
CDR3 DNA: TGTGCCAGCACACTTCTAGGTCAGCCCCAGCATTTT
CDR3 protein: CASTLLGQPQHF

V gene: TRBV29-1
clone size: .
D gene: .
J gene: TRBJ1-2
CDR3 DNA: TGCAGCGTTGATCGGAGCCCGGACTATGGCTACACCTTC
CDR3 protein: CSVDRSPDYGYTF

V gene: TRBV6-5
clone size: .
D gene: .
J gene: TRBJ2-3
CDR3 DNA: TGTGCCAGCAGTTCAGTGGCGGTCACAGATACGCAGTATTTT
CDR3 protein: CASSSVAVTDTQYF

V gene: TRBV7-6
clone size: few
D gene: .
J gene: TRBJ2-7
CDR3 DNA: TGTGCCAGCAGCTTGTATCGGGACGAGCAGTACTTC
CDR3 protein: CASSLYRDEQYF

V gene: TRBV6-1
clone size: .
D gene: TRBD1
J gene: TRBJ2-7
CDR3 DNA: TGTGCCAGCACTGCCCGGGACAGGGCCTCCTACGAGCAGTACTTC
CDR3 protein: CASTARDRASYEQYF

V gene: TRBV6-6
clone size: .
D gene: TRBD1
J gene: TRBJ2-2
CDR3 DNA: TGTGCCAGCAGTCCCCCCGCGGACAGGGGCACCGGGGAGCTGTTTTTT
CDR3 protein: CASSPPADRGTGELFF

V gene: TRBV9
clone size: .
D gene: .
J gene: TRBJ1-2
CDR3 DNA: TGTGCCAGCAGCTCCCAGGGGTTTGGCTACACCTTC
CDR3 protein: CASSSQGFGYTF

V gene: TRBV29-1
clone size: .
D gene: .
J gene: TRBJ1-2
CDR3 DNA: TGCAGCGTTGCGGACAGTAGGGACTATGGCTACACCTTC
CDR3 protein: CSVADSRDYGYTF

V gene: TRBV7-8
clone size: .
D gene: .
J gene: TRBJ1-6
CDR3 DNA: TGTGCCAGCAGCTTAGCGCCGGCCAGGGGCGTTTCACCCCTCCACTTT
CDR3 protein: CASSLAPARGVSPLHF

V gene: TRBV7-8
clone size: .
D gene: .
J gene: TRBJ2-5
CDR3 DNA: TGTGCCAGCAGCCAAACGGGGTGGGGGAGGGAGACCCAGTACTTC
CDR3 protein: CASSQTGWGRETQYF

V gene: TRBV28
clone size: .
D gene: .
J gene: TRBJ2-6
CDR3 DNA: TGTGCCAGCAGTTTAGCGGGGGCCGGGGCCAACGTCCTGACTTTC
CDR3 protein: CASSLAGAGANVLTF

V gene: TRBV5-4
clone size: .
D gene: TRBD1
J gene: TRBJ1-2
CDR3 DNA: TGTGCCAGCAGCTCTGCCCGGGACAGGTCTTCTCATGGCTACACCTTC
CDR3 protein: CASSSARDRSSHGYTF

V gene: TRBV6-1
clone size: .
D gene: TRBD2
J gene: TRBJ2-3
CDR3 DNA: TGTGCCAGCAGTGAACCAGCATTACTAGCGGGGAACACAGATACGCAGTATTTT
CDR3 protein: CASSEPALLAGNTDTQYF

V gene: TRBV5-1
clone size: few
D gene: TRBD1
J gene: TRBJ2-5
CDR3 DNA: TGCGCCAGCAGCTTGGGAGGGACAGGGGAAGAGACCCAGTACTTC
CDR3 protein: CASSLGGTGEETQYF

V gene: TRBV9
clone size: .
D gene: TRBD2
J gene: TRBJ2-1
CDR3 DNA: TGTGCCAGCAGCGTGGGACTAGCGGGGGGCTACAATGAGCAGTTCTTC
CDR3 protein: CASSVGLAGGYNEQFF

V gene: TRBV9
clone size: few
D gene: .
J gene: TRBJ2-5
CDR3 DNA: TGTGCCAGCAGTCGCGGGGTCGGGGAAGAGACCCAGTACTTC
CDR3 protein: CASSRGVGEETQYF

V gene: TRBV7-9
clone size: .
D gene: .
J gene: TRBJ2-3
CDR3 DNA: TGTGCCAGCAGCCCGGAGGGTTATGGCACAGATACGCAGTATTTT
CDR3 protein: CASSPEGYGTDTQYF

V gene: TRBV7-2
clone size: .
D gene: .
J gene: TRBJ2-1
CDR3 DNA: TGTGCCAGCAGCCTACTACGGGGCTACAATGAGCAGTTCTTC
CDR3 protein: CASSLLRGYNEQFF

V gene: TRBV7-2
clone size: once
D gene: .
J gene: TRBJ1-2
CDR3 DNA: TGTGCCAGCAGCAGACGGGATCAGTATGGCGGCTACACCTTC
CDR3 protein: CASSRRDQYGGYTF

V gene: TRBV10-3
clone size: few
D gene: .
J gene: TRBJ1-2
CDR3 DNA: TGTGCCATCAGTGGGGGGTTCAGGGGCACCTATGGCTACACCTTC
CDR3 protein: CAISGGFRGTYGYTF

V gene: TRBV2
clone size: .
D gene: .
J gene: TRBJ1-2
CDR3 DNA: TGTGCCAGCAGTCCAGGGGTAGCTAACTATGGCTACACCTTC
CDR3 protein: CASSPGVANYGYTF

V gene: TRBV7-6
clone size: once
D gene: .
J gene: TRBJ2-7
CDR3 DNA: TGTGCCAGCAGCTTAAGGGCAGACAGGTCCTACGAGCAGTACTTC
CDR3 protein: CASSLRADRSYEQYF

V gene: TRBV15
clone size: .
D gene: .
J gene: TRBJ2-3
CDR3 DNA: TGTGCCACCGCTTTGGTCAGAAGCACAGATACGCAGTATTTT
CDR3 protein: CATALVRSTDTQYF

V gene: TRBV6-6
clone size: .
D gene: TRBD1
J gene: TRBJ1-3
CDR3 DNA: TGTGCCAGCAGCCCAACAGGGGGTGGAGGAAACACCATATATTTT
CDR3 protein: CASSPTGGGGNTIYF

V gene: TRBV28
clone size: .
D gene: TRBD1
J gene: TRBJ2-5
CDR3 DNA: TGTGCCAGCAGCCCAAGGACAGGACAAGAGACCCAGTACTTC
CDR3 protein: CASSPRTGQETQYF

V gene: TRBV6-5
clone size: .
D gene: .
J gene: TRBJ2-3
CDR3 DNA: TGTGCCAGCAGTGAGACTCCCTCCAATACGCAGTATTTT
CDR3 protein: CASSETPSNTQYF

V gene: TRBV6-5
clone size: .
D gene: TRBD1
J gene: TRBJ2-5
CDR3 DNA: TGTGCCAGCGTAAAAACAGGGGGAGAGACCCAGTACTTC
CDR3 protein: CASVKTGGETQYF

V gene: TRBV12-5
clone size: .
D gene: TRBD1
J gene: TRBJ1-4
CDR3 DNA: TGTGCTAGTGGTTCACTCCCGGACAGGGTCGGGGCTACAACTAATGAAAAACTGTTTTTT
CDR3 protein: CASGSLPDRVGATTNEKLFF

V gene: TRBV29-1
clone size: .
D gene: TRBD2
J gene: TRBJ2-1
CDR3 DNA: TGCAGCGTTGACCCTAGCGGGGCGGGGAATGAGCAGTTCTTC
CDR3 protein: CSVDPSGAGNEQFF

V gene: TRBV6-6
clone size: .
D gene: .
J gene: TRBJ1-1
CDR3 DNA: TGTGCCAGCAGTTACTCAGAGGGGAACACTGAAGCTTTCTTT
CDR3 protein: CASSYSEGNTEAFF

V gene: TRBV5-1
clone size: few
D gene: .
J gene: TRBJ2-1
CDR3 DNA: TGCGCCAGCAGGGGAGGGGGTCGGACAGGGAATGAGCAGTTCTTC
CDR3 protein: CASRGGGRTGNEQFF

V gene: TRBV5-1
clone size: once
D gene: .
J gene: TRBJ1-1
CDR3 DNA: TGCGCCAGCAGATTCGAGTGGGAGTCCACTGAAGCTTTCTTT
CDR3 protein: CASRFEWESTEAFF

V gene: TRBV9
clone size: few
D gene: .
J gene: TRBJ1-6
CDR3 DNA: TGTGCCAGCAGCGTAGCGGGCTCCTATAATTCACCCCTCCACTTT
CDR3 protein: CASSVAGSYNSPLHF

V gene: TRBV18
clone size: .
D gene: .
J gene: TRBJ2-1
CDR3 DNA: TGTGCCAGCTCACCAACTCGCGACGGAGGCAATGAGCAGTTCTTC
CDR3 protein: CASSPTRDGGNEQFF

V gene: TRBV5-1
clone size: .
D gene: TRBD1
J gene: TRBJ1-1
CDR3 DNA: TGCGCCAGCAGCCCAGGGACAGCCCTTGAGGACACTGAAGCTTTCTTT
CDR3 protein: CASSPGTALEDTEAFF

V gene: TRBV21-1
clone size: few
D gene: .
J gene: TRBJ2-5
CDR3 DNA: TGTGCCAGCACCCGGACTAGCGGGGGCCCCTACCAAGAGACCCAGTACTTC
CDR3 protein: CASTRTSGGPYQETQYF

V gene: TRBV4-1
clone size: once
D gene: .
J gene: TRBJ2-3
CDR3 DNA: TGCGCCAGCAGCCAAGTACAGAGAAGCACAGATACGCAGTATTTT
CDR3 protein: CASSQVQRSTDTQYF

V gene: TRBV28
clone size: once
D gene: TRBD1
J gene: TRBJ2-5
CDR3 DNA: TGTGCCAGCAGAAGCAGGGGTACAGGGGACGGGGAGACCCAGTACTTC
CDR3 protein: CASRSRGTGDGETQYF

V gene: TRBV10-3
clone size: few
D gene: TRBD1
J gene: TRBJ1-1
CDR3 DNA: TGTGCCATCAGCTGGGACAGGGAGAACACTGAAGCTTTCTTT
CDR3 protein: CAISWDRENTEAFF

V gene: TRBV28
clone size: few
D gene: .
J gene: TRBJ1-4
CDR3 DNA: TGTGCCAGCAGCCGACCCCTGGGGGGTAATGAAAAACTGTTTTTT
CDR3 protein: CASSRPLGGNEKLFF

V gene: TRBV5-6
clone size: .
D gene: .
J gene: TRBJ1-6
CDR3 DNA: TGTGCCAGCCGGGCCTATAATTCACCCCTCCACTTT
CDR3 protein: CASRAYNSPLHF